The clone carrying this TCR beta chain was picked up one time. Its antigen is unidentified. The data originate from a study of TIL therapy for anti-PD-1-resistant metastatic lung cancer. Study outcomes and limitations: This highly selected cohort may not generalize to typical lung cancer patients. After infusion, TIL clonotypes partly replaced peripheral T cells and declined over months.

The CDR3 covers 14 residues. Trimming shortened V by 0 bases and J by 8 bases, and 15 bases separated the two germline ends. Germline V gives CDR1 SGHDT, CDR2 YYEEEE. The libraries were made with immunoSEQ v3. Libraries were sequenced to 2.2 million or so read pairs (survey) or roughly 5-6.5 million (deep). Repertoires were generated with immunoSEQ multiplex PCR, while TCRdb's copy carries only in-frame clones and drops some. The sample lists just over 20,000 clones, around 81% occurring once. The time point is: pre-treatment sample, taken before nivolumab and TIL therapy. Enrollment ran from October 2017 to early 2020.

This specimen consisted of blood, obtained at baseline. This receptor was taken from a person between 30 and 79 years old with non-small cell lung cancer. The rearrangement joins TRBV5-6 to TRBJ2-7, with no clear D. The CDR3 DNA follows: TGTGCCAGCAGCTTGGGGCAGGTGATTAGGAAGCAGTACTTC. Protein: CASSLGQVIRKQYF. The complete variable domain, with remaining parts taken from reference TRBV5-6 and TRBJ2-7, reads DAGVTQSPTHLIKTRGQQVTLRCSPKSGHDTVSWYQQALGQGPQFIFQYYEEEERQRGNFPDRFSGHQFPNYSSELNVNALLLGDSALYLCASSLGQVIRKQYFGPGTRLTVT.